This T cell receptor beta chain was sequenced for a study of blood T cells in healthy people across ages (dated by TCRdb to about 2015). About the full investigation: In model experiments, template switching captured about one uniquely barcoded TCR beta cDNA molecule for every two T cells. To track age-related changes in TCR beta repertoire diversity, the study relied on deep sequencing normalized with unique cDNA molecular identifiers. The donors were divided into four age groups: young (average around 16 years), middle-aged (almost 40), aged (approximately 62) and long-lived (about 90). To avoid experimental bias, donors of different ages were randomly spread across the sequencing lanes. Using the same blood draw, the study looked at two additional independent replicas of 1 million unique cDNA reads for two donors, one aged 18 to 30 and the other aged 80 or older. General findings and caveats noted by the study authors: Because profiling used bulk unsorted PBMCs, naive and antigen-experienced compartments could not be compared conclusively. The percentage of naive T cells measured by flow cytometry correlated strongly with observed TCR beta diversity. The CMV infection status of donors was not known, potentially confounding age-related changes in expanded clonotypes. Compared with the aged group, the long-lived group had more naive CD4+ T cells, fewer expanded clones and increased TCR diversity, a pattern suggesting age selection. As age increased, observed TCR beta diversity per million T cells dropped in a roughly linear way, and a significant reduction was already evident by age around 41. Estimates of total diversity based on one million sequenced T cells were regarded as lower bounds and as underestimates.

This clonotype was observed many times. What this receptor recognizes is not known. The input lacks base qualities; no much larger clone sits a single base away. The CDR3, from cysteine to phenylalanine, totals 16 residues. CDR3 DNA is the only sequence kept; it has 48 bases, read in frame from the first base. CDR1 MNHEY and CDR2 SVGAGI were looked up in the germline V gene. The donors were some 36 Caucasian individuals from Russia, aged about 6 to 100 years, who were systemically healthy. Each donor gave around 9.5 milliliters of peripheral blood, collected into EDTA-treated Vacutainer tubes. Ficoll-Paque density-gradient centrifugation was used to isolate PBMCs, with at least 7 million per sample. Trizol reagent was used to extract total RNA from the PBMCs, yielding at least 6 micrograms per sample. For every donor, an aliquot of PBMCs went through flow cytometry to measure the percentages of naive CD45RAhigh/CD27high T cells.

Library preparation employed 5' RACE. Sequencing instrument: Illumina HiSeq 2500. A second PCR of 7 to 11 cycles was performed with a sample-barcoded 5' primer and a J-beta primer mix. Each TCR beta cDNA molecule received a unique molecular identifier from a template-switch 5' adaptor carrying 12 random nucleotides. At least 2.5 million CDR3-containing paired-end reads were obtained from each sample. The Mint cDNA synthesis kit, primed by a TRBC-specific oligonucleotide, was used to synthesize first-strand cDNA from all RNA. All cDNA was treated with uracil-DNA glycosylase and then went through a first 18-cycle PCR with the universal primers M1SS and BC2_uni_R. The original methods were these. Each sample was normalized by randomly selecting 1 million high-quality reads, each carrying a distinct molecular identifier. Instead of being binned into consensus sequences, reads that shared molecular identifiers were thrown out. CDR3 identification, clonotype clustering and error correction used MiTCR with a Q25 quality threshold and the strictest error-elimination algorithm. A nonparametric unseen species model with Euler transformation was used to estimate lower-bound total TCR beta diversity. The public reads were reprocessed in TCRdb via fastp at Q25 and MiXCR, keeping in-frame beta chains. Identical CDR3 protein sequences are pooled into one entry, listed with their most common genes and DNA. V and J calls and clone size were set by TCRdb, not the authors. The sample records 550,000 to 800,000 distinct CDR3 sequences, under 25% of which are singletons. Approximately 3.6% of the sample is taken by the ten largest.

The sequence joins TRBV6-5 to TRBJ2-5; 7 bases in the middle match TRBD2. The tail of the sequence fits TRBJ2-7 better, so the J call may be wrong. Material for sequencing was blood. The TCR sequence derives from a man between 65 and 85 years old in good health. The CDR3 is CASSYSMAGEGYEQYF. The base sequence is TGTGCCAGCAGTTATTCGATGGCGGGAGAGGGCTACGAGCAGTACTTC.